The clone carrying this T cell receptor beta chain was observed a few times. What it binds is not known. The sample is drawn from a study of blood T cells in healthy people across ages. A second roughly 6 to 11 cycle PCR used barcoded and J-beta primers. TCRdb redid the calling of the 5' RACE reads with MiXCR, one entry per CDR3 protein. The sample carries about 670,000 distinct CDR3 sequences, 40% to 50% recorded once. Notes on the study in general: Among T cells, TCR beta diversity per million cells dropped roughly linearly as age rose. Naive T cell percentage showed a strong correlation with the diversity of TCR beta.

Researchers collected approximately 9.5 milliliters of peripheral blood from every single donor. Every sample yielded at least 6.5 million isolated PBMCs. This sequence was found in a man older than 75 in good health. Sequenced: blood.

The CDR3 bases are TGTGCCAGCAGCTGGGGTGAAAACGAGCAGTACTTC. This codes for CASSWGENEQYF. The genes are TRBV7-2 and TRBJ2-4; D unresolved. The DNA end lines up better with TRBJ2-7; the J call may be wrong. Germline CDR1 is SGHTA and CDR2 is FQGNSA. This CDR3 comprises 12 residues.